The present entry profiles one TCR beta chain with its context. Its antigen remains unidentified. Two oligonucleotides, mixed equimolar, formed the beta constant-region primer covering TRBC1 and TRBC2. Four rounds of PCR amplified the ligated cDNA using nested alpha and beta constant-region primers plus SP2. One entry per CDR3 protein results from TCRdb running MiXCR on the UMI-ligation and nested PCR reads. The profile shows about 120,000 distinct CDR3 sequences, just over 35% of them singletons. These data belong to a study of naive and memory T cell subsets. General observations from the study: From naive to CM, EM and EMRA, diversity decreased and Gini increased.

J gave up 4 bases and V 2 bases, and 10 bases lay outside the gene matches. This CDR3 has 16 residues. Germline V CDR1 and CDR2: GTSNPN, SVGIG (reference sequence). CMV status came from CD4+ T cell IFNgamma after overnight CMV lysate stimulation of fresh PBMCs. Four subsets defined by CD45RA and CD27 were sorted after CD3, CD4, CD8 and live/dead staining. The sequenced sample consisted of central memory CD4+ T cells from blood. The receptor was derived from a human donor in good health. The chain uses TRBV30 and TRBJ2-2; 7 bases line up with TRBD1. CDR3 DNA: TGTGCCTGGAGTAAGCCCTTGACAGGGATCACCGGGGAGCTGTTTTTT. Protein sequence: CAWSKPLTGITGELFF.